The clone carrying this T cell receptor beta chain was seen more than once but under ten times. Its specificity is not known. These data are taken from a study of beta chain features in type 1 diabetes. Study results and limitations: Moderately but significantly shorter TCRB CDR3s were found in Type 1 diabetes patients in all four CD4+ subsets. PCR might pick shorter templates more often, in the same way for patients and controls. Across patients, naive, central memory and Treg TCRB repertoires exhibited apparently greater similarity than was observed across healthy donors.

Expressed TCRB transcripts got sequenced, as all isolated RNA was reverse transcribed. For naive, central memory and regulatory T cell samples, reads averaged roughly 3.5 million. Method: immunoSEQ multiplex PCR; TCRdb's copy keeps in-frame clones and lacks some. This sample has 300,000 to 350,000 clones; roughly 9% occur once, and the top ten carry roughly 1%. The CDR3 spans 13 residues. The germline V gene has CDR1 MNHEY and CDR2 SMNVEV (reference sequence). Between the trimmed V and J ends, which lost 0 bases and 2 bases, there was a span of 4 bases. The sequencing sample was made of central memory CD4+ T cells from blood. V and J are TRBV27 and TRBJ1-2; D is undetermined. This sequence was found in a man aged 25 to 45 with type 1 diabetes. DNA of the CDR3: TGTGCCAGCAGTTTATCGGTCAACTATGGCTACACCTTC. This encodes CASSLSVNYGYTF.